These 8 T cell receptor beta chains were all obtained from the same sample, sequenced in a study of cytomegalovirus exposure and HLA in healthy donors. Both 60 Vbeta primers and 13 Jbeta primers went into the PCR. Data came from immunoSEQ multiplex PCR; TCRdb stores just in-frame clones and leaves some out. The sample lists about 140,000 clones, 70% to 75% occurring once. The sequencing sample was made of PBMCs. These receptors were obtained from a middle-aged woman in good health and CMV-seronegative.

The chain joins TRBV9 to TRBJ1-2, with a possible D match to TRBD1 (6 bases). There are 14 residues in the CDR3. V was shortened by 0 bases and J by 6 bases, with 12 bases between the two germline ends. Germline lookup yields CDR1 SGDLS and CDR2 YYNGEE. The CDR3 region has the DNA TGTGCCAGCAGCGTAGGGCAGGGGCTCGATGGCTACACCTTC. Its translation is CASSVGQGLDGYTF.

This clone appeared a few times. The chain links TRBV4-3 to TRBJ1-5; TRBD1 is a possible D gene (5 bases). CDR3 length equals 14 residues. In germline, CDR1 is LGHNA, CDR2 YSLEER. Trimming stripped 4 bases from V and 5 bases from J, with 12 bases between. CDR3 amino acids: CASSLGGADQPQHF. The CDR3, as DNA: TGCGCCAGCAGCCTCGGTGGGGCTGATCAGCCCCAGCATTTT.

Worth noting for this clone: Distinct nucleotide sequences in the sample also encode this CDR3. The chain carries TRBV28 and TRBJ2-1, with 15 bases identical to TRBD2. Germline CDR1 MDHEN, CDR2 SYDVKM. After removal of 6 bases from V and 9 bases from J, the junction contained 6 bases not matched to a gene. This CDR3 region has 15 residues. CDR3 bases: TGTGCCAGCAGATGGACTAGCGGGGGGGCAAGTGAGCAGTTCTTC. This sequence encodes CASRWTSGGASEQFF.

J is TRBJ2-5 and V is TRBV27; a weak D match, TRBD2 (5 bases). V dropped 4 bases and J dropped 5 bases, with 14 bases sitting between them. This CDR3 has 14 amino acids. Germline CDR1 is MNHEY and CDR2 is SMNVEV (reference sequence). In DNA form, the CDR3 reads TGTGCCAGCAGTTGGGGATTGGGGAGCGAGACCCAGTACTTC. This codes for CASSWGLGSETQYF.

This sequence joins TRBV29-1 and TRBJ2-5; the D is unclear. The length of the CDR3 is 11 residues. With 5 bases removed from V and 5 bases from J, the gap between germline ends came to 9 bases. The germline V gene encodes CDR1 SQVTM and CDR2 ANQGSEA. The CDR3 sequence: CSVTSVETQYF. In DNA form, the CDR3 reads TGCAGCGTTACCAGCGTTGAGACCCAGTACTTC.

The chain combines TRBV7-2 with TRBJ2-7; 11 bases are a match to TRBD2. Trimming removed 1 base from V and 0 bases from J; junction bases left unmatched: 5. Germline loops: CDR1 SGHTA, CDR2 FQGNSA. This CDR3 has 17 amino acids. CDR3 sequence: CASSLELAGDLSYEQYV. The CDR3 bases are TGTGCCAGCAGCTTAGAACTAGCGGGGGACCTCTCCTACGAGCAGTACGTC.

CDR3 sequence reads: CAISESGRGDQPQHF. The DNA for the CDR3 is TGTGCCATCAGTGAGTCGGGCAGGGGAGATCAGCCCCAGCATTTT. J is TRBJ1-5 and V is TRBV10-3, with D perhaps matching TRBD1 (6 bases). The CDR3 is 15 amino acids. Germline V gene lookup returns CDR1 ENHRY and CDR2 SYGVKD. Trimming shortened V by 0 bases and J by 5 bases, and 11 bases separated the two germline ends.

This clone showed up just a few times. V and J are TRBV4-1 and TRBJ1-2, with TRBD1 identical over 7 bases. Germline CDR1 reads MGHRA; CDR2 reads YSYEKL. V was pared by 4 bases and J by 5 bases, with 10 bases of the junction left unmatched. This CDR3 region has 15 residues. Written as DNA, the CDR3 is TGCGCCAGCAGCCCACTCGCAGGGGGGAATTATGGCTACACCTTC. It codes for CASSPLAGGNYGYTF.